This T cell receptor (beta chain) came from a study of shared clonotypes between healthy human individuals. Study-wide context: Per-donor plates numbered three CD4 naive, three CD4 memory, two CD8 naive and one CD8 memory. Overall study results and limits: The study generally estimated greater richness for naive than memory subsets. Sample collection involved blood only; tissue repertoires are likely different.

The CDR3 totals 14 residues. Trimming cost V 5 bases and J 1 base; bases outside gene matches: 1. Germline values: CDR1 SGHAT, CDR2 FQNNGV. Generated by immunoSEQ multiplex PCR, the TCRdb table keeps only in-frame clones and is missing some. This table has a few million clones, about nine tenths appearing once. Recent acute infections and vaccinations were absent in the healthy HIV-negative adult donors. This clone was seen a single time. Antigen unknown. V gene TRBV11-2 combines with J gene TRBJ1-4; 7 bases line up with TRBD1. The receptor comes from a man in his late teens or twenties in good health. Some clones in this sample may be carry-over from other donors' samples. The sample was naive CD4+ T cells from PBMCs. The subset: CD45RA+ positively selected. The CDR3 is CASSRDRTNEKLFF. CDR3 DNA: TGTGCCAGCAGCCGGGACAGAACTAATGAAAAACTGTTTTTT.